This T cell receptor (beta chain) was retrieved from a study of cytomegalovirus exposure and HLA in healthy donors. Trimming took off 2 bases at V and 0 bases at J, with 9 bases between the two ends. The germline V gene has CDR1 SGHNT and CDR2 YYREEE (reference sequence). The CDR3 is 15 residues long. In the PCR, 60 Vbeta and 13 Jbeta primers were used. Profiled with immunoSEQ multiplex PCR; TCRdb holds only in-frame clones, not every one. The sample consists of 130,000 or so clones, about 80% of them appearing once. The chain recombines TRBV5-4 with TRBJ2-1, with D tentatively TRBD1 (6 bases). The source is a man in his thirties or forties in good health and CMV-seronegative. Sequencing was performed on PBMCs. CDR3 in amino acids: CASSFSGVSYNEQFF. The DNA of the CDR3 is TGTGCCAGCAGCTTTTCAGGGGTCTCCTACAATGAGCAGTTCTTC. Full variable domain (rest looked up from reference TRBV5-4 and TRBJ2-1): ETGVTQSPTHLIKTRGQQVTLRCSSQSGHNTVSWYQQALGQGPQFIFQYYREEENGRGNFPPRFSGLQFPNYSSELNVNALELDDSALYLCASSFSGVSYNEQFFGPGTRLTVL.